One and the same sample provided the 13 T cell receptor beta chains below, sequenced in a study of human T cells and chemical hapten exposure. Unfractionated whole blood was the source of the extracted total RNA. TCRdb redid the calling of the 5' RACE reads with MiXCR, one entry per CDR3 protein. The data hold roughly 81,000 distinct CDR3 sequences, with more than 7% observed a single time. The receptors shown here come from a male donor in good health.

The CDR3 protein is CASSYFVSSNQPQHF. The CDR3 DNA is TGTGCCAGCAGTTACTTTGTAAGTAGCAATCAGCCCCAGCATTTT. V and J are TRBV6-2 or TRBV6-3 and TRBJ1-5; no reliable D call. The CDR3 is 15 residues long. The germline V gene encodes CDR1 MNHEY and CDR2 SVGEGT. Deletions cut 1 base from V and 0 bases from J, with 7 bases between.

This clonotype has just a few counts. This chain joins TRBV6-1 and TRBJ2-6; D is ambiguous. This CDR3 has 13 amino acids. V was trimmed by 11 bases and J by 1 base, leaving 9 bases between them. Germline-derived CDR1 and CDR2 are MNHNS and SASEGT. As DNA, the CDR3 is TGTGCCGTGCCGGGTTCTGGGGCCAACGTCCTGACTTTC. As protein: CAVPGSGANVLTF.

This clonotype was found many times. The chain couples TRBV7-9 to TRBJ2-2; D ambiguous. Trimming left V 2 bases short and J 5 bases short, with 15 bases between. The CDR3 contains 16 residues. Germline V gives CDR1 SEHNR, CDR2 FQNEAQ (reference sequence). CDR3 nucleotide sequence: TGTGCCAGCAGCTTAAGTTTAGGGTCGAGGACCGGGGAGCTGTTTTTT. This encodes CASSLSLGSRTGELFF.

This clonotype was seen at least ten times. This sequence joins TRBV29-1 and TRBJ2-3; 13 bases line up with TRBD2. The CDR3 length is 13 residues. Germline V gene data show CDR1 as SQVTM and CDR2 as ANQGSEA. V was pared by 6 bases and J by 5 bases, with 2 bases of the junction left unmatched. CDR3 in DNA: TGCAGCGTGCGGACTAGCGGGGGAGATACGCAGTATTTT. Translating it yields CSVRTSGGDTQYF.

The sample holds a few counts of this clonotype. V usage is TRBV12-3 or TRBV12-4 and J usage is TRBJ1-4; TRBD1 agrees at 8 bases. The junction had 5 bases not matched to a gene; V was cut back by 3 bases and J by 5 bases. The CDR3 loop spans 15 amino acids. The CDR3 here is CASSFGQGLNEKLFF. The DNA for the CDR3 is TGTGCCAGCAGTTTTGGACAGGGATTAAATGAAAAACTGTTTTTT.

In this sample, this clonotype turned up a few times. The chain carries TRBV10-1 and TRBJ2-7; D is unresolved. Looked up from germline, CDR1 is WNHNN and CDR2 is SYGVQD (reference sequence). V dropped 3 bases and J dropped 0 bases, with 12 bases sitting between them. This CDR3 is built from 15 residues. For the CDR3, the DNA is TGCGCCAGCAGTGATCGGGTCGGAAGCTCCTACGAGCAGTACTTC. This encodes CASSDRVGSSYEQYF.

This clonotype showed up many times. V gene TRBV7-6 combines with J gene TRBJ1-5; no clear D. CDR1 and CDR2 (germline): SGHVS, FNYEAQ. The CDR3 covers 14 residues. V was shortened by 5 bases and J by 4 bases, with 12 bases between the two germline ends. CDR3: CASSPLGGNQPQHF. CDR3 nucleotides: TGTGCCAGCAGCCCCCTGGGAGGGAATCAGCCCCAGCATTTT. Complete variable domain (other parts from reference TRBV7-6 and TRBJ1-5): GAGVSQSPRYKVTKRGQDVALRCDPISGHVSLYWYRQALGQGPEFLTYFNYEAQQDKSGLPNDRFSAERPEGSISTLTIQRTEQRDSAMYRCASSPLGGNQPQHFGDGTRLSIL.

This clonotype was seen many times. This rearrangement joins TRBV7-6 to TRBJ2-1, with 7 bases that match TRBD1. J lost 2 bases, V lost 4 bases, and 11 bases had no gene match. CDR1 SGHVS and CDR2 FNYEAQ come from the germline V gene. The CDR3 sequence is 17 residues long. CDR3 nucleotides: TGTGCCAGCAGCTCGCCCCGACAGGGTTCGGCCTACAATGAGCAGTTCTTC. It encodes CASSSPRQGSAYNEQFF.

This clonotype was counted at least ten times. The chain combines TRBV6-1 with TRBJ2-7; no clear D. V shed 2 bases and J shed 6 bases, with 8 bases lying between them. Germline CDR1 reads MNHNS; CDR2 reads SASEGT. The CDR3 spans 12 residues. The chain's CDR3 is CASSESKGEQYF. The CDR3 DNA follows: TGTGCCAGCAGTGAAAGTAAAGGCGAGCAGTACTTC.

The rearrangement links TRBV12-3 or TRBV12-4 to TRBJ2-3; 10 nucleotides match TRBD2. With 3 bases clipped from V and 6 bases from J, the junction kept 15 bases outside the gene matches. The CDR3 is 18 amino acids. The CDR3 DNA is TGTGCCAGCAGTTTTTCCCCACTTCTAGCGGGAGTCCCCGATACGCAGTATTTT. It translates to CASSFSPLLAGVPDTQYF.

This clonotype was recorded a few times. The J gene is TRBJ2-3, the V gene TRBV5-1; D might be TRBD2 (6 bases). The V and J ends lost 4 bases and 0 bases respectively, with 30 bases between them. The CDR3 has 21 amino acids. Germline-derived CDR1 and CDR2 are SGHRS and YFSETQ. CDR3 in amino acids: CASSVDPLEGGVPPSTDTQYF. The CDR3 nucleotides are TGCGCCAGCAGCGTGGACCCTCTGGAGGGCGGGGTGCCACCCAGCACAGATACGCAGTATTTT.

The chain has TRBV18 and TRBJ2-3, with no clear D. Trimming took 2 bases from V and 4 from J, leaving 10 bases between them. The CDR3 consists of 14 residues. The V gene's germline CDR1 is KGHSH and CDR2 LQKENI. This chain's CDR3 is CASSPDTIADTQYF. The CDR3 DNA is TGTGCCAGCTCACCAGACACCATTGCAGATACGCAGTATTTT.

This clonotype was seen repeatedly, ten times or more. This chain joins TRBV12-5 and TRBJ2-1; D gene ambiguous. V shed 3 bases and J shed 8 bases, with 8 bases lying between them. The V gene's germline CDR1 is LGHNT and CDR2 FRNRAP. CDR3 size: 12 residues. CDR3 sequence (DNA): TGTGCTAGTGGTTTAGGTCGCGATGAGCAGTTCTTC. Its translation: CASGLGRDEQFF.